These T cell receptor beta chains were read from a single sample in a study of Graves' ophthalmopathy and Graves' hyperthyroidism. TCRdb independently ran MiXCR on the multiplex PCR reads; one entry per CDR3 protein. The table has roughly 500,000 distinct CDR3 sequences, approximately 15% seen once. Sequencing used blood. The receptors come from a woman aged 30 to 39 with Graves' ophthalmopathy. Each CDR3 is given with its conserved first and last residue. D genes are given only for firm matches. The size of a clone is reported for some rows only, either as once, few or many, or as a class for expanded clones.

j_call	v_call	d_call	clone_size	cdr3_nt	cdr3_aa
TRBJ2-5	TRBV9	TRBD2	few	TGTGCCAACAGCGTAGGGGCTAGCGGTCAAGAGACCCAGTACTTC	CANSVGASGQETQYF
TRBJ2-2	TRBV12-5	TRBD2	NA	TGTGCTAGTGGCTTGGCCCCCCGGGGTGGACTAGCGGGGGGTTGGAACACCGGGGAGCTGTTTTTT	CASGLAPRGGLAGGWNTGELFF
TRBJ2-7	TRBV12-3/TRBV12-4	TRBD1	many	TGTGCCAGCAGCCCGACAGGGACGGGCTACGAGCAGTACTTC	CASSPTGTGYEQYF
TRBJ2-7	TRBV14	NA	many	TGTGCCAGCAGCCCGGGACCAACCTACGAGCAGTACTTC	CASSPGPTYEQYF
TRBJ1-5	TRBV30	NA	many	TGTGCCTGGAGGCAGGGTTTTTTTGAGCCCCAGCATTTT	CAWRQGFFEPQHF
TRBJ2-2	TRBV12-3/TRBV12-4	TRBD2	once	TGTGCCAGCTGGGGGGGAGGTGGAGCCGGGGAGCTGTTTTTT	CASWGGGGAGELFF
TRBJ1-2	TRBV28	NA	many	TGTGCCAGCAGTTCCCCCGCGTGGGCGCCGTATGGCTACACCTTC	CASSSPAWAPYGYTF
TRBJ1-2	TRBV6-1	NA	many	TGTGCCAGCAGTGAAGCGGTAGTCTACACCTTC	CASSEAVVYTF
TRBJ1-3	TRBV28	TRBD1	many	TGTGCCAGCAGTTTGTACAGGGGGATTGGAAACACCATATATTTT	CASSLYRGIGNTIYF
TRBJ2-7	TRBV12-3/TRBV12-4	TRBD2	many	TGTGCCAGCAGGCCCGGGACTAGCGGGAGTAAGGCCTACGAGCAGTACTTC	CASRPGTSGSKAYEQYF
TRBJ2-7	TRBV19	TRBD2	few	TGTGCCAGTAGTGACCTAGCGGGAGAGGAGGAGCAGTACTTC	CASSDLAGEEEQYF
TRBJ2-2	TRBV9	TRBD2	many	TGTGCCAGCAGCGTAAGCGGGGTGCACACCGGGGAGCTGTTTTTT	CASSVSGVHTGELFF
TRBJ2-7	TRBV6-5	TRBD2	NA	TGTGCCAGCAGTTACGGGGGGGGGTACTCCTACGAGCAGTACTTC	CASSYGGGYSYEQYF
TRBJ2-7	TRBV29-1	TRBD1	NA	TGCAGCGTTGAAAACCCGGACAGGGGAGCACGCGAGCAGTACTTC	CSVENPDRGAREQYF
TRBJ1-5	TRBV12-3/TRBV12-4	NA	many	TGTGCCAGCAGTTTAGGAGGGGGAAGGGGTCAGCCCCAGCATTTT	CASSLGGGRGQPQHF
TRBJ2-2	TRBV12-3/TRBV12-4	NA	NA	TGTGCCAGCAGTTTATTACGAGCGGTTGCCGGGGAGCTGTTTTTT	CASSLLRAVAGELFF
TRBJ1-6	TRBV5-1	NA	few	TGCGCCAGCAGCTTGGGCAGCAAAGAATCCCCCCTCCACTTT	CASSLGSKESPLHF
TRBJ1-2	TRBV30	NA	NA	TGTGCCTGGAGGGTCGGGATCTATGGCTACACCTTC	CAWRVGIYGYTF
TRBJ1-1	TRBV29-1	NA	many	TGCAGCGTTGAGGAGGGGATGAACACTGAAGCTTTCTTT	CSVEEGMNTEAFF
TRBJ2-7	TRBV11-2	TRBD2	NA	TGTGCCAGCAGCTTTCTCTCCGGGACTACTATGAACGAGCGGTACTTC	CASSFLSGTTMNERYF
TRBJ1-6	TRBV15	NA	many	TGTGCCACCAGCAGAGAAGGAACGGTGCGGCCCCTCCACTTT	CATSREGTVRPLHF
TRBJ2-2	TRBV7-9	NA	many	TGTGCCAGCAGAAAATACCGGGCCACGAACACCGGGGAGCTGTTTTTT	CASRKYRATNTGELFF
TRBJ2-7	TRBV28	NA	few	TGTGCCAGCAGTCCCCGTGGCAGGAGCTCCTACGAGCAGTACTTC	CASSPRGRSSYEQYF
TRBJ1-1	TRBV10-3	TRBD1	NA	TGTGCCACAAGAGACAGGGGGGGGTCCTCCATGGGCACTGAAGCTTTCTTT	CATRDRGGSSMGTEAFF
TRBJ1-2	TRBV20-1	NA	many	TGCAGTGCCGGAGGGGGGCTCAGCTATGGCTACACCTTC	CSAGGGLSYGYTF
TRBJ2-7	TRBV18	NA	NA	TGTGCCAGCTCCCCACGACAGGACGCCTCCTACGAGCAGTACTTC	CASSPRQDASYEQYF
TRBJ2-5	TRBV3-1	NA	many	TGTGCCAGCAGCCAAGATTCGTCACCCAGGGGAGGGGAGACCCAGTACTTC	CASSQDSSPRGGETQYF
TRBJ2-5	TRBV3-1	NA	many	TGTGCCAGCAGCCAAAGGGGCCCAGCTCAAGAGACCCAGTACTTC	CASSQRGPAQETQYF
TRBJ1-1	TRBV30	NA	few	TGTGCCTGGAGACGACAGTTAAACACTGAAGCTTTCTTT	CAWRRQLNTEAFF
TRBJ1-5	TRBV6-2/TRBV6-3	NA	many	TGTGCCAGCAGTTACTCGAATTTCAGGGGTAATCAGCCCCAGCATTTT	CASSYSNFRGNQPQHF
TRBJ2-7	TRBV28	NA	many	TGTGCCAGCAGTCCCCTCCTCGGGGGCTACGAGCAGTACTTC	CASSPLLGGYEQYF
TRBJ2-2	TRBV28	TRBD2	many	TGTGCCAGCAGAAGGGGACTAAACACCGGGGAGCTGTTTTTT	CASRRGLNTGELFF
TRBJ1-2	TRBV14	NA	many	TGTGCCAGCAGCCAAGATCGGAGGACACGACCTAACTATGGCTACACCTTC	CASSQDRRTRPNYGYTF
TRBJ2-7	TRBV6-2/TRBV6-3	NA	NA	TGTGCCAGCAGTTACTCATCGGACTCCTACGAGCAGTACTTC	CASSYSSDSYEQYF
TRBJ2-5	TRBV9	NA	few	TGTGCCAGCAGCTCCCGAGGAGATAGTCAAGAGACCCAGTACTTC	CASSSRGDSQETQYF
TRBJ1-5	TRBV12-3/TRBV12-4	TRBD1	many	TGTGCCAGCACCGGGACAGCCGAACAGCCCCAGCATTTT	CASTGTAEQPQHF
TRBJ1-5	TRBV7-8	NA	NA	TGTGCCAGCAGCTTAGTATTGGCTGGTAAAACGCCCCAGCATTTT	CASSLVLAGKTPQHF
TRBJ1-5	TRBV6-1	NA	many	TGTGCCAGTCGCGATGGCGGGCAGCCCCAGCATTTT	CASRDGGQPQHF
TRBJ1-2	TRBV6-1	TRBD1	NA	TGTGCCAGCAGTGAACCAGGGGGCGCAGGAGGAGGCTACACCTTC	CASSEPGGAGGGYTF
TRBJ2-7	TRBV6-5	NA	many	TGTGCCAGCAGTTACTCGCCGGCGGAAGGGGAGCAGTACTTC	CASSYSPAEGEQYF
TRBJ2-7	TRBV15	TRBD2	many	TGTGCCACCAGCACCACACCCTCTAGCGGGTTTAGCTCCTACGAGCAGTACTTC	CATSTTPSSGFSSYEQYF